This entry concerns a single T cell receptor (beta chain). These data are taken from a study of blood T cell repertoires in COVID-19. Looking at the study overall: Samples of COVID-19 (acute and convalescent) were obtained from the United States, Italy and Spain.

Original handling: Counts of nucleated cells, estimated from reference gene primer amplification, were obtained. Only in-frame clones appear in the TCRdb table, and some are missing; sequencing was by immunoSEQ multiplex PCR. The V and J calls and the clone size are those of that table, but D and trimming were determined from the DNA. This sample has some 160,000 clones; approximately 88% occur once, and the top ten carry approximately 2.8%. The CDR3 consists of 12 residues. Germline-derived CDR1 and CDR2 are SGHTA and FQGNSA. Trimming pared 4 bases from V and 2 bases from J, leaving 5 bases between.

The chain uses TRBV7-2 and TRBJ1-2; D gene unclear. This clonotype originated in a man aged 60 to 69 with acute or convalescent COVID-19. The sample was peripheral blood. The CDR3 sequence is CASSSLNYGYTF. In DNA form, the CDR3 reads TGTGCCAGCAGCTCCTTAAACTATGGCTACACCTTC.